The present entry profiles one TCR beta chain with its context. No antigen is known for it. No quality values exist for individual bases; no much larger clone is one base distant. Receptor libraries were prepared by PCR. Sequenced on an Illumina HiSeq 2500. Molecular barcoding was employed in the preparation of TCR libraries, with unique molecular identifiers being used to normalize TCRbeta repertoire quantification. TCRdb passed the public sequencing reads through fastp at Q25 and MiXCR, retaining productive beta sequences. Duplicate CDR3 protein sequences are folded into a single record with the most common DNA and genes. This sample gives approximately 500,000 distinct CDR3 sequences in total; roughly a tenth of them show up just once. The top ten clones comprise roughly 2% of the sample. The data were obtained in a study of T-cell reconstitution after alpha-beta-depleted transplantation in children (dated by TCRdb to the mid-2010s). Describing the broader study: Using TCR repertoire profiling, the study quantitatively followed how T-cell immune reconstitution unfolded in children after TCRalphabeta/CD19-depleted allogeneic hematopoietic cell transplantation. The study at large found these results: Over subsequent months, a decline in hyperexpanded clone frequencies was noted, and after one year, T-cell counts and TCRbeta diversity were mostly ascribed to newly produced T cells. In some patients, high TCRbeta diversity at day 60 was attributed to recipient T cells and intrathymic progenitors that had survived conditioning. About two months after transplant, the apparently early recovery of alphabetaT-cell counts reportedly depended on just several hundred clones that had expanded rapidly and came from non-depleted graft cells.

Sequences GTSNPN (CDR1) and SVGIG (CDR2) are obtained from the germline V gene (reference sequence). The V and J ends are trimmed by 0 bases and 1 base, leaving 7 bases between them. The CDR3 has 13 amino acids, counting the end cysteine and phenylalanine. Of the read, only the CDR3 DNA is kept; its 39 bases are in frame from base 1. The treatment or condition label corresponds to: allogeneic hematopoietic cell transplantation with graft depleted of TCRalphabeta T cells and CD19 B cells. TCRalphabeta/CD19-depleted allogeneic hematopoietic cell grafts were given to the transplant recipients, all of whom were children.

In this chain, TRBV30 is recombined with TRBJ2-7; 5 matching bases give a weak D call of TRBD1. The TCR comes from a child between 2 and 9 years old with inherited bone marrow failure, due to receive a stem cell transplant. The specimen was PBMCs, collected before TCRalphabeta/CD19-depleted stem cell transplant. The sequenced DNA is TGTGCCTGGAGTGTAAGGACATCCTACGAGCAGTACTTC. This encodes CAWSVRTSYEQYF.